The source of this T cell receptor beta chain is a study of PD-L1 blockade in urothelial cancer (dated by TCRdb to 2016 to 2017). Regarding the complete study: Every patient began therapy at some point between 2013 and 2015 and was given atezolizumab 1,200 mg intravenously every 3 weeks. About 90% of the roughly 29 patients were identified as males with urothelial cancer of bladder origin, and a prior smoking history was reported by 18 of 29 patients. Patients had an ECOG performance status of 0 or 1 and had received between 0 and 3 prior chemotherapy regimens. Blood samples were analyzed 3 weeks after the start of treatment (second dose) and 6 weeks after the start of treatment. Blood samples yielded a median of around 130,000 T cells and more than 80,000 unique TCRs, with median clonality around 0.083. Somatic, immune and clinical correlates of response to PD-L1 blockade with atezolizumab in urothelial cancer were the focus of an exploratory multi-omic analysis. Pretreatment tumor samples, along with matched peripheral blood collected serially before and after atezolizumab treatment, underwent TCR sequencing. Durable clinical benefit was defined as progression-free survival longer than 6 months, and TCR features were also tested against progression-free and overall survival. In the same patients who had TCR sequencing, pretreatment tumors also underwent whole exome sequencing and RNA sequencing. Some ten patients reached durable clinical benefit, while some 20 patients did not. Under 30 patients had pretreatment blood TCR-seq, about 25 had at least one posttreatment blood collection, and about 25 had tumor TCR-seq. The paper's findings and limits, for the study overall: Improved progression-free and overall survival was associated with having pretreatment peripheral blood TCR clonality below the median. Because of the small sample size (n ≈ 29) and the many exploratory analyses performed, the results are intended to be regarded as hypothesis-generating. Patients with durable benefit showed greater expansion of tumor-associated TCR clones in peripheral blood 3 weeks after starting treatment (n of about 20, p = 0.022).

Per the publication, the time point label means: pretreatment peripheral blood. A total of around 30 patients with locally advanced or metastatic urothelial carcinoma, treated at Memorial Sloan Kettering on a trial protocol, made up the cohort. Peripheral blood mononuclear cells were collected pretreatment and during treatment, with between 1 and 8 total time points obtained per patient. The Qiagen DNeasy Blood extraction kit was used to purify genomic DNA from total PBMCs and from tumor samples. PBMCs were collected pretreatment and during treatment and were isolated and stored as previously described. From V the trimming removes 3 bases and from J it removes 7 bases, while the gene matches leave 12 bases of the junction unaccounted for. In the germline V gene, CDR1 corresponds to KGHSH and CDR2 to LQKENI. From cysteine to phenylalanine, the CDR3 is 15 amino acids long. Left in the record is the CDR3 DNA by itself, 45 bases read in frame from the first base.

In the case of this clone: Its antigen specificity is not known. No much larger clone exists at a distance of one base, and base qualities are not known.

Synthetic TCR analog templates were spiked into each PCR so that absolute template abundance could be estimated from read counts. Using the immunoSEQ assay, TCRbeta CDR3 regions were amplified from genomic DNA with bias-controlled V and J gene primers. Sequencing of rearranged TCRbeta segments was done at approximately 20X coverage. The study's processing was this. Sequencing errors were corrected by clustering and CDR3s were annotated against IMGT to assign V, D and J genes. Out-of-frame and stop-codon sequences were excluded, and only productive TCRbeta rearrangements were used in downstream analyses. Clonality was calculated as one minus the Shannon entropy normalized by the log of the number of unique productive sequences. Fisher's exact test with Benjamini-Hochberg correction, at a threshold of adjusted p below 0.01, was used to find clones that differed between time points or between blood and tumor. As stored in TCRdb, this immuneACCESS dataset retains in-frame rearrangements with V and J assigned. A fraction of the clones does not appear; measured against another copy, unresolved V genes explain less than half of the discrepancy, and the remainder lacks a known reason. V and J calls plus clone size are reproduced from that table; the DNA served to infer D and trimming. The sample profile shows over 15,000 clones; roughly 90% of them were found once. Of the sample, about 12% is held by the ten largest clones.

Recombination connected TRBV18 to TRBJ2-7; 7 middle bases align to TRBD1. The specimen comprised PBMCs, sampled around atezolizumab (anti-PD-L1) treatment. The clonotype comes from a man between 65 and 79 years old with urothelial cancer. Here is the DNA: TGTGCCAGCTCACCGGCCGGGACAGCGGAGCGGGAGCAGTACTTC. Translated, this gives CASSPAGTAEREQYF.